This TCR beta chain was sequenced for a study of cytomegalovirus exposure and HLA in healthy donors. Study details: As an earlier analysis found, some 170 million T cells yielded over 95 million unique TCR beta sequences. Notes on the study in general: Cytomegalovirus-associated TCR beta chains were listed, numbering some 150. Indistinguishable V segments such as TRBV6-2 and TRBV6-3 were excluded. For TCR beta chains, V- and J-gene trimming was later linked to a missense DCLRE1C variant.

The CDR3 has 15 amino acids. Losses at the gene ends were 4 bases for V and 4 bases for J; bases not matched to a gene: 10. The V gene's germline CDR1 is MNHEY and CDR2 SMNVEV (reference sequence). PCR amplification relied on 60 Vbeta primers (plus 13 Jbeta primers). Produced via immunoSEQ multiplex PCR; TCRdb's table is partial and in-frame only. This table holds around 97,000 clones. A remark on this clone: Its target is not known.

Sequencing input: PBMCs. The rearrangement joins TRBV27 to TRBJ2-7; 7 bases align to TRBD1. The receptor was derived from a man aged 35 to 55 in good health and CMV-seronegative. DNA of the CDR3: TGTGCCAGCAGTTCCCGGGCAGGGGGAGTTTACGAGCAGTACTTC. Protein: CASSSRAGGVYEQYF.